The 29 T cell receptor beta chains below come from one sample, sequenced in a study of T cell responses to AZD1222 COVID-19 vaccine. Sequencing was performed with immunoSEQ multiplex PCR; in TCRdb, only in-frame clones are kept and a portion is missing. The table includes 120,000 to 150,000 clones, 75% to 95% detected once. This material consisted of peripheral blood, taken on day 0 of MenACWY control vaccination. These receptors were collected from an adult in good health.

The gene calls are TRBV30 and TRBJ1-5; tentatively, D is TRBD1 (5 bases). The CDR3 has 17 amino acids. Trimming removed 1 base at V and 1 base at J, with 17 bases between. The germline gives CDR1 GTSNPN, CDR2 SVGIG (reference sequence). The CDR3 DNA sequence: TGTGCCTGGAGTGCTCAGTATCAGGGAGGGAGCAATCAGCCCCAGCATTTT. Translating it yields CAWSAQYQGGSNQPQHF.

V gene TRBV6-1 combines with J gene TRBJ1-5; unclear D gene. Germline V gene data show CDR1 as MNHNS and CDR2 as SASEGT. The CDR3 spans 12 residues. Trimming took 0 bases from V and 11 from J, leaving 8 bases between them. The CDR3 DNA is TGTGCCAGCAGTGAAGCGGGAAGGGCCCAGCATTTT. Translating it yields CASSEAGRAQHF.

V usage is TRBV9 and J usage is TRBJ1-2; D not certain. CDR3 length: 16 amino acids. Trimming took off 4 bases at V and 4 bases at J, with 20 bases between the two ends. Germline-derived CDR1 and CDR2 are SGDLS and YYNGEE. For the CDR3, the DNA is TGTGCCAGCAGCCCTTCTAACGGAGGGATTCGCTATGGCTACACCTTC. Encoded protein: CASSPSNGGIRYGYTF.

J is TRBJ1-4 and V is TRBV3-1 (or the pseudogene TRBV3-2); D gene ambiguous. Trimming took off 4 bases at V and 8 bases at J, with 17 bases between the two ends. CDR1 is LGHDT, CDR2 YNNKEL, per germline (reference sequence). This CDR3 has 15 residues. CDR3 residues: CASSPDRAGGEKLFF. In DNA form, the CDR3 reads TGTGCCAGCAGCCCCGACCGTGCAGGCGGGGAAAAACTGTTTTTT.

The chain has TRBV7-9 and TRBJ2-2; 8 nucleotides line up with TRBD2. Germline CDR1 reads SEHNR; CDR2 reads FQNEAQ (reference sequence). The CDR3 sequence is 15 residues long. Germline trimming cut 2 bases from V and 3 bases from J; bases unmatched to any gene: 2. The CDR3 DNA follows: TGTGCCAGCAGCTTAAGGCGGGAGGACACCGGGGAGCTGTTTTTT. Its protein product is CASSLRREDTGELFF.

The V call is TRBV30, the J call TRBJ1-2; D is unclear. Germline V gives CDR1 GTSNPN, CDR2 SVGIG (reference sequence). The germline V and J ends were trimmed by 3 bases and 0 bases, with 8 bases remaining between them. The CDR3 runs 13 residues. CDR3 protein: CAWRDGTNYGYTF. In nucleotides, the CDR3 is TGTGCCTGGAGGGACGGGACTAACTATGGCTACACCTTC. The full variable domain, completed using reference TRBV30 and TRBJ1-2, is SQTIHQWPATLVQPVGSPLSLECTVEGTSNPNLYWYRQAAGRGLQLLFYSVGIGQISSEVPQNLSASRPQDRQFILSSKKLLLSDSGFYLCAWRDGTNYGYTFGSGTRLTVV.

V and J are TRBV27 and TRBJ2-1; a possible D gene is TRBD2 (5 bases). V was clipped by 1 base and J by 10 bases, with 11 bases between them. Germline-derived CDR1 and CDR2 are MNHEY and SMNVEV (reference sequence). The CDR3 extends over 13 amino acids. The CDR3 here is CASSLLSPSEQFF. In DNA, the CDR3 is TGTGCCAGCAGTTTATTGAGTCCTAGCGAGCAGTTCTTC.

This chain links TRBV5-5 with TRBJ1-1; 7 nucleotides agree with TRBD1. Trimming at V came to 3 bases and at J to 5 bases, leaving 10 bases not matched to a gene. The CDR3 spans 15 residues. Germline assignment: CDR1 SGHKS and CDR2 YYEKEE (reference sequence). The CDR3 region is CASSYDRADRTEAFF. The CDR3, as DNA: TGTGCCAGCAGCTACGACAGGGCCGATCGGACTGAAGCTTTCTTT.

CDR3 in amino acids: CASSLPGQGLTEAFF. Written as DNA, the CDR3 is TGTGCCAGCAGTTTACCCGGACAGGGTTTAACTGAAGCTTTCTTT. The V and J genes are TRBV6-6 and TRBJ1-1, with TRBD1 matching 8 bases. J was trimmed by 5 bases and V by 4 bases; bases with no gene match: 9. The CDR3 consists of 15 residues. CDR1 is MNHNY and CDR2 is SVGAGI in the germline V gene (reference sequence).

The V call is TRBV5-1, the J call TRBJ1-1, with 8 bases aligning to TRBD1. The germline V gene has CDR1 SGHRS and CDR2 YFSETQ. J was trimmed by 3 bases and V by 5 bases; bases with no gene match: 6. The CDR3 runs 14 residues. CDR3 sequence: CASRVQGEDTEAFF. In nucleotides, the CDR3 is TGCGCCAGCAGAGTACAGGGGGAGGACACTGAAGCTTTCTTT. Drawing the rest from reference TRBV5-1 and TRBJ1-1, the complete variable domain is KAGVTQTPRYLIKTRGQQVTLSCSPISGHRSVSWYQQTPGQGLQFLFEYFSETQRNKGNFPGRFSGRQFSNSRSEMNVSTLELGDSALYLCASRVQGEDTEAFFGQGTRLTVV.

The chain combines TRBV7-8 with TRBJ1-2; D perhaps matches TRBD1 (6 bases). The CDR3 contains 15 residues. Trimming left V 5 bases short and J 2 bases short, with 15 bases between. The V gene's germline CDR1 is SGHVS and CDR2 FQNEAQ. This CDR3 is CASSPGADRNYGYTF. The CDR3 nucleotides are TGTGCCAGCAGCCCGGGGGCCGACCGAAACTATGGCTACACCTTC.

The chain carries TRBV3-1 (or the pseudogene TRBV3-2) and TRBJ1-5; 9 bases are a match to TRBD1. The CDR3 covers 14 residues. The germline V gene encodes CDR1 LGHDT and CDR2 YNNKEL (reference sequence). Losses at the gene ends were 3 bases for V and 6 bases for J; bases not matched to a gene: 3. DNA for the CDR3: TGTGCCAGCAGCCACGGACAGGGGTCTCAGCCCCAGCATTTT. Protein sequence: CASSHGQGSQPQHF.

This chain joins TRBV28 and TRBJ2-4; tentative D call: TRBD2 (5 bases). The germline V and J ends were trimmed by 8 bases and 1 base, with 12 bases remaining between them. The V gene's germline CDR1 is MDHEN and CDR2 SYDVKM. The CDR3 loop spans 14 amino acids. The chain's CDR3 is CASRGIQAKNIQYF. In DNA, the CDR3 is TGTGCCAGCCGGGGTATTCAGGCCAAAAACATTCAGTACTTC.

This clone was seen once. CDR3 protein: CASSVGGGRASNEQFF. CDR3 DNA: TGTGCCAGCAGCGTAGGGGGCGGGAGGGCGAGTAATGAGCAGTTCTTC. J is TRBJ2-1 and V is TRBV9; 9 nucleotides agree with TRBD2. This CDR3 comprises 16 residues. Germline trimming cut 0 bases from V and 7 bases from J; bases unmatched to any gene: 8. CDR1 and CDR2 from the germline V gene are SGDLS and YYNGEE.

The genes are TRBV5-5 and TRBJ2-5; a weak D match, TRBD1 (6 bases). The CDR3 runs 17 residues. V was trimmed by 5 bases and J by 0 bases, leaving 20 bases between them. Germline V gene data show CDR1 as SGHKS and CDR2 as YYEKEE (reference sequence). CDR3 sequence reads: CASSFGPMTGNQETQYF. The CDR3 coding sequence is TGTGCCAGCAGTTTTGGCCCGATGACAGGCAACCAAGAGACCCAGTACTTC.

The chain combines TRBV5-1 with TRBJ2-1; 12 nucleotides agree with TRBD2. Germline CDR1 reads SGHRS; CDR2 reads YFSETQ. The CDR3 has 19 residues. V lost 1 base, J lost 0 bases, and 8 bases stayed unmatched. CDR3 amino acids: CASSLQGLAGLSSYNEQFF. CDR3 DNA sequence: TGCGCCAGCAGCTTGCAGGGACTAGCGGGTCTAAGCTCCTACAATGAGCAGTTCTTC.

This chain joins TRBV19 and TRBJ2-7, with D possibly matching TRBD1 (6 bases). CDR1 and CDR2 (germline): LNHDA, SQIVND (reference sequence). V gave up 3 bases and J gave up 3 bases, with 15 bases separating them. The length of the CDR3 is 15 residues. CDR3 sequence: CASSMTDREVYEQYF. The CDR3, as DNA: TGTGCCAGTAGTATGACGGACAGAGAGGTCTACGAGCAGTACTTC.

This chain joins TRBV9 and TRBJ1-2; no clear D. Trimming took off 0 bases at V and 4 bases at J, with 10 bases between the two ends. Germline V CDR1 and CDR2: SGDLS, YYNGEE. The CDR3 is made up of 14 amino acids. Here the CDR3 DNA reads TGTGCCAGCAGCGTAGATAGCGGCCGCTATGGCTACACCTTC. Translation gives CASSVDSGRYGYTF.

This chain joins TRBV3-1 (or the pseudogene TRBV3-2) and TRBJ2-7; 14 bases are shared with TRBD2. The CDR3 covers 15 residues. The V and J ends lost 4 bases and 3 bases, in that order; junction bases with no gene match: 2. CDR1 LGHDT and CDR2 YNNKEL come from the germline V gene (reference sequence). This CDR3 is CASSPTSGGGYEQYF. The CDR3 DNA reads as TGTGCCAGCAGCCCGACTAGCGGGGGGGGCTACGAGCAGTACTTC.

The rearrangement joins TRBV7-2 to TRBJ2-1, with D hard to call. V shed 1 base and J shed 6 bases, with 1 base lying between them. Germline V gene sequence: CDR1 SGHTA, CDR2 FQGNSA. The CDR3 extends over 11 amino acids. The CDR3 here is CASSLVNEQFF. The CDR3 nucleotides are TGTGCCAGCAGCTTAGTCAATGAGCAGTTCTTC.

This clone appeared a single time. V is TRBV4-2 and J is TRBJ1-5, with D possibly TRBD1 on 6 matching bases. Trimming removed 0 bases from V and 6 bases from J, with 15 bases in between. The germline CDR1 and CDR2 sequences are LGHNA and YNFKEQ. The length of the CDR3 is 16 residues. The CDR3 nucleotides read TGTGCCAGCAGCCAAGAGCGGGGGGCTGGGGGTCAGCCCCAGCATTTT. Protein sequence: CASSQERGAGGQPQHF.

This chain connects TRBV3-1 (or the pseudogene TRBV3-2) to TRBJ2-2, with D possibly being TRBD1 (5 bases). CDR3 length: 14 residues. The ends were cut back, 1 base at V and 5 bases at J, with 8 bases in the middle. From germline, CDR1 is LGHDT and CDR2 YNNKEL (reference sequence). The CDR3 region is CASSQGTITGELFF. The CDR3 DNA reads TGTGCCAGCAGCCAAGGGACAATTACCGGGGAGCTGTTTTTT.

The chain carries TRBV6-5 and TRBJ1-4; D is uncertain. This CDR3 has 14 amino acids. Germline CDR1 reads MNHEY; CDR2 reads SVGAGI. Trimming shortened V by 0 bases and J by 7 bases, and 9 bases separated the two germline ends. The CDR3 spells CASSYSGIGEKLFF. DNA for the CDR3: TGTGCCAGCAGTTACTCAGGGATCGGTGAAAAACTGTTTTTT.

The chain links TRBV6-1 to TRBJ1-2, with TRBD1 matching 10 bases. The length of the CDR3 is 15 residues. Germline lookup yields CDR1 MNHNS and CDR2 SASEGT. V lost 3 bases, J lost 3 bases, and 4 bases stayed unmatched. The CDR3 DNA reads TGTGCCAGCAGTGAGGCGGGACAGGGGTACTATGGCTACACCTTC. It is translated as CASSEAGQGYYGYTF.

This clone showed up just once. The rearrangement links TRBV7-9 to TRBJ2-3; perhaps D is TRBD1 or TRBD2 (6 bases each). The CDR3 covers 15 residues. The V and J ends lost 5 bases and 3 bases respectively, with 15 bases between them. In germline, CDR1 is SEHNR, CDR2 FQNEAQ (reference sequence). The CDR3 DNA sequence: TGTGCCAGCAGCCCAGCGGAGGGGGGTACAGATACGCAGTATTTT. Translating gives CASSPAEGGTDTQYF.

J is TRBJ1-1 and V is TRBV11-1, with D maybe TRBD1 (5 bases). The CDR3 spans 16 residues. V gave up 7 bases and J gave up 1 base, with 19 bases separating them. Germline V CDR1 and CDR2: SGHAT, FQDESV (reference sequence). CDR3 protein: CASKPSGGPRNTEAFF. As DNA, the CDR3 is TGTGCCAGCAAACCCTCCGGGGGTCCTCGGAACACTGAAGCTTTCTTT.

The chain combines TRBV6-5 with TRBJ1-1, with D unclear. The CDR3 has 15 residues. The germline CDR1 and CDR2 sequences are MNHEY and SVGAGI. With 0 bases removed from V and 0 bases from J, the gap between germline ends came to 8 bases. The CDR3 loop reads CASSYSSQVNTEAFF. Here the CDR3 DNA reads TGTGCCAGCAGTTACTCGAGTCAGGTGAACACTGAAGCTTTCTTT.

The rearrangement uses TRBV28 and TRBJ2-1; TRBD2 matches at 8 bases. The CDR3 contains 17 residues. The germline gives CDR1 MDHEN, CDR2 SYDVKM. Losses at the gene ends were 2 bases for V and 7 bases for J; bases not matched to a gene: 13. CDR3 loop: CASSLMGRPSGLNEQFF. CDR3 bases: TGTGCCAGCAGTTTAATGGGGCGGCCTAGCGGGCTTAATGAGCAGTTCTTC. Drawing the rest from reference TRBV28 and TRBJ2-1, the complete variable domain is DVKVTQSSRYLVKRTGEKVFLECVQDMDHENMFWYRQDPGLGLRLIYFSYDVKMKEKGDIPEGYSVSREKKERFSLILESASTNQTSMYLCASSLMGRPSGLNEQFFGPGTRLTVL.

The chain couples TRBV3-1 (or the pseudogene TRBV3-2) to TRBJ1-5; no clear D gene. Germline lookup yields CDR1 LGHDT and CDR2 YNNKEL (reference sequence). The V and J ends lost 3 bases and 7 bases respectively, with 7 bases between them. The CDR3 is made up of 12 amino acids. The CDR3 spells CASSQTGQPQHF. CDR3 in DNA: TGTGCCAGCAGCCAGACGGGACAGCCCCAGCATTTT.